Sample share makes the clone carrying this TCR beta chain medium-sized (0.01 to 0.1%). The antigen remains undetermined. This record comes from a study of neurological immune-mediated disorders. Germline trimming cut 5 bases from V and 3 bases from J; bases unmatched to any gene: 6. Germline V gene lookup returns CDR1 MDHEN and CDR2 SYDVKM. The length of the CDR3 is 14 residues. Study-level results: The greatest TCR clonal expansion appeared in HTLV-1-associated myelopathy and the smallest, falling below healthy controls, in multiple sclerosis.

It was blood bank volunteers in Maryland, USA who made up the healthy controls. 5'RACE with 10-nucleotide random UMIs generated the cDNA. TCRdb fed the 5' RACE reads into MiXCR, producing one record per CDR3 protein. The sample contains about 30,000 distinct CDR3 sequences, 10% to 15% of which appear only once. The specimen was PBMCs. This TCR derives from a man aged 55 to 70 in good health. The chain links TRBV28 to TRBJ2-5; 7 bases fit TRBD2. The CDR3 spells CASSSPGLEETQYF. In DNA form, the CDR3 reads TGTGCCAGCAGTAGCCCTGGACTAGAAGAGACCCAGTACTTC.